A selection of T cell receptor beta chains follows, all from one sample in a study of CXCR3-negative and CXCR3-positive naive CD8 T cells. TCRdb re-analyzed the 5' RACE reads; it lists each CDR3 protein once, without DNA. The listing records roughly 61,000 distinct CDR3 sequences. The sample comprised naive CXCR3+ CD8+ T cells from blood. The receptor set was obtained from a human donor in good health. Some clones in this sample may be carry-over from other donors' samples. The CDR3 runs from the conserved cysteine through the conserved F or W. Each record gives: J gene, V gene, CDR3 protein.

J: TRBJ2-7; V: TRBV2; CDR3: CASSEELAYEQYF
J: TRBJ2-4; V: TRBV7-9; CDR3: CASSPFSRGASAKNIQYF
J: TRBJ1-5; V: TRBV7-9; CDR3: CASSLSSGGAWQPQHF
J: TRBJ1-6; V: TRBV13; CDR3: CASSLGSGRSSPLHF
J: TRBJ2-7; V: TRBV3-1; CDR3: CASSSGQSYEQYF
J: TRBJ1-2; V: TRBV12-3/TRBV12-4; CDR3: CASSLDPDWTNYGYTF
J: TRBJ2-7; V: TRBV4-1; CDR3: CASSQDGRGYEQYF
J: TRBJ2-3; V: TRBV12-3/TRBV12-4; CDR3: CASSPGGGSTDTQYF
J: TRBJ2-2; V: TRBV11-2; CDR3: CASSPRPNTGELFF
J: TRBJ2-1; V: TRBV20-1; CDR3: CSARTSGTAYNEQFF
J: TRBJ2-7; V: TRBV28; CDR3: CATSGVGEQYF
J: TRBJ1-2; V: TRBV29-1; CDR3: CSVEDTLRGGYTF
J: TRBJ2-1; V: TRBV19; CDR3: CASRSGWGEQFF